One sample yielded the 30 T cell receptor beta chains listed below, sequenced in a study of regulatory and conventional T cells in RAG deficiency. Sequencing was performed with immunoSEQ multiplex PCR; in TCRdb, only in-frame clones are kept and a portion is missing. The sample has just under 9,500 clones; 70% to 90% are singletons. Genomic DNA came from blood regulatory T cells gated CD4+ CD25-high CD127-low. These sequences were also reported in another study, on regulatory T cells. From that second work: Primers: 52 TRBV forward and 13 TRBJ reverse.

Input material: Tregs sorted from blood. Receptor source: a human donor in good health.

The chain uses TRBV5-6 and TRBJ2-1; D may be TRBD2 (6 bases). The CDR3 consists of 16 residues. From germline, CDR1 is SGHDT and CDR2 YYEEEE. V lost 4 bases, J lost 0 bases, and 14 bases lay in between. The CDR3 nucleotides are TGTGCCAGCAGCCCGCCGGGACTTAGCTCCTACAATGAGCAGTTCTTC. It translates to CASSPPGLSSYNEQFF.

This clone was counted a single time. The J gene is TRBJ2-5, the V gene TRBV18; 7 nucleotides align to TRBD1. Germline V gene sequence: CDR1 KGHSH, CDR2 LQKENI. The ends lost 0 bases at V and 6 bases at J; junction bases unmatched: 10. The CDR3 is 16 residues long. The CDR3 here is CASSPPTGLYGKTQYF. CDR3 nucleotides: TGTGCCAGCTCACCACCGACAGGGTTGTACGGAAAGACCCAGTACTTC.

The chain couples TRBV6-6 to TRBJ1-3; no firm D call. Germline CDR1 reads MNHNY; CDR2 reads SVGAGI (reference sequence). The CDR3 is 15 residues long. Trimming cost V 6 bases and J 0 bases, with 12 bases left between them. In DNA, the CDR3 is TGTGCCAGCAGCCTTAATTCCGGCTCTGGAAACACCATATATTTT. It is translated as CASSLNSGSGNTIYF.

The chain has TRBV27 and TRBJ1-2, with D perhaps TRBD1 (5 bases). The germline CDR1 and CDR2 sequences are MNHEY and SMNVEV (reference sequence). This CDR3 has 15 amino acids. V lost 6 bases and J lost 1, with 15 bases in between. For the CDR3, the DNA is TGTGCCAGCAGATATCAACAGGCGTATAACTATGGCTACACCTTC. Translating gives CASRYQQAYNYGYTF.

CDR3 residues: CASRVLGQETQYF. In DNA, the CDR3 is TGTGCCAGCAGGGTGCTTGGCCAAGAGACCCAGTACTTC. The chain has TRBV27 and TRBJ2-5; D is uncertain. Looked up from germline, CDR1 is MNHEY and CDR2 is SMNVEV (reference sequence). The CDR3 has 13 amino acids. The ends were cut back, 6 bases at V and 1 base at J, with 9 bases in the middle.

The chain joins TRBV30 to TRBJ2-2; D remains unclear. V dropped 4 bases and J dropped 5 bases, with 8 bases sitting between them. The CDR3 is 12 amino acids. From germline, CDR1 is GTSNPN and CDR2 SVGIG (reference sequence). The CDR3: CAWMDRTGELFF. For the CDR3, the DNA is TGTGCCTGGATGGATCGTACCGGGGAGCTGTTTTTT.

This clone was recorded a few times. V and J are TRBV9 and TRBJ1-2, with a weak D call TRBD1 (6 bases). Trimming took 3 bases from V and 8 from J, leaving 14 bases between them. This CDR3 region has 13 residues. CDR1 and CDR2 from the germline V gene are SGDLS and YYNGEE. Written as DNA, the CDR3 is TGTGCCAGCAGCGGCGGAGGGGGGTCCGGCTACACCTTC. This encodes CASSGGGGSGYTF. The variable domain in full, completed from reference TRBV9 and TRBJ1-2, reads DSGVTQTPKHLITATGQRVTLRCSPRSGDLSVYWYQQSLDQGLQFLIQYYNGEERAKGNILERFSAQQFPDLHSELNLSSLELGDSALYFCASSGGGGSGYTFGSGTRLTVV.

The chain couples TRBV6-5 to TRBJ2-1, with 7 bases matching TRBD2. Per the germline V gene, CDR1 is MNHEY and CDR2 is SVGAGI. The CDR3 covers 14 residues. V lost 6 bases and J lost 9; bases outside the gene matches: 11. The chain's CDR3 is CASRPRLAGGEQFF. CDR3 in DNA: TGTGCCAGCAGACCGAGACTAGCCGGCGGTGAGCAGTTCTTC.

The CDR3 loop is CASTTPGLNTGELFF. Here the CDR3 DNA reads TGTGCCAGCACCACCCCCGGCTTAAACACCGGGGAGCTGTTTTTT. The rearrangement links TRBV7-6 to TRBJ2-2, with D unresolved. Germline V gives CDR1 SGHVS, CDR2 FNYEAQ. Trimming cost V 7 bases and J 2 bases, with 14 bases left between them. This CDR3 contains 15 residues.

This clone showed up just once. The chain is built from TRBV7-5 and TRBJ2-3. TRBV7-5 is an annotated pseudogene. The CDR3 is 12 residues long. The CDR3 DNA follows: TGTGCCAGCAGCTTGGATCAGAATACGCAGTATTTT. Translated: CASSLDQNTQYF.

The chain is built from TRBV18 and TRBJ1-1; 7 bases are shared with TRBD1. V shed 3 bases, J shed 7 bases, and the junction held 8 bases outside the gene matches. Germline V lookup: CDR1 KGHSH, CDR2 LQKENI. The CDR3 length is 14 residues. The CDR3 reads CASSPTPGQSEAFF. The CDR3 DNA reads TGTGCCAGCTCACCCACCCCGGGACAGAGTGAAGCTTTCTTT. The full variable domain, in which reference TRBV18 and TRBJ1-1 provide the parts outside the CDR3, is NAGVMQNPRHLVRRRGQEARLRCSPMKGHSHVYWYRQLPEEGLKFMVYLQKENIIDESGMPKERFSAEFPKEGPSILRIQQVVRGDSAAYFCASSPTPGQSEAFFGQGTRLTVV.

The V call is TRBV5-1, the J call TRBJ1-1, with TRBD1 as a possible D gene (6 bases). V was pared by 0 bases and J by 5 bases, with 11 bases between. There are 14 residues in the CDR3. Germline loops: CDR1 SGHRS, CDR2 YFSETQ. CDR3 DNA: TGCGCCAGCAGCTTGGCAGGGGCTTGGACTGAAGCTTTCTTT. Encoded protein: CASSLAGAWTEAFF. The variable domain in full, completed from reference TRBV5-1 and TRBJ1-1, reads KAGVTQTPRYLIKTRGQQVTLSCSPISGHRSVSWYQQTPGQGLQFLFEYFSETQRNKGNFPGRFSGRQFSNSRSEMNVSTLELGDSALYLCASSLAGAWTEAFFGQGTRLTVV.

The V and J genes are TRBV6-1 and TRBJ2-1, with 13 bases lining up with TRBD2. The CDR3 runs 15 residues. The junction had 12 bases not matched to a gene; V was cut back by 10 bases and J by 9 bases. From germline, CDR1 is MNHNS and CDR2 SASEGT. This chain's CDR3 is CATFPGTSGTGEQFF. The CDR3 DNA reads TGTGCCACTTTTCCCGGGACTAGCGGGACCGGTGAGCAGTTCTTC.

V and J are TRBV7-9 and TRBJ2-5; TRBD2 agrees at 8 bases. Unmatched junction bases numbered 3, after V lost 3 bases and J lost 3 bases. From germline, CDR1 is SEHNR and CDR2 FQNEAQ (reference sequence). There are 14 residues in the CDR3. CDR3 residues: CASSFGGGKETQYF. CDR3 coding DNA: TGTGCCAGCAGCTTTGGCGGGGGGAAAGAGACCCAGTACTTC. Using reference TRBV7-9 and TRBJ2-5 for the parts outside the CDR3, the full variable domain is DTGVSQNPRHKITKRGQNVTFRCDPISEHNRLYWYRQTLGQGPEFLTYFQNEAQLEKSRLLSDRFSAERPKGSFSTLEIQRTEQGDSAMYLCASSFGGGKETQYFGPGTRLLVL.

The chain recombines TRBV6-1 with TRBJ2-3, with unresolved D. Germline lookup yields CDR1 MNHNS and CDR2 SASEGT. The V end was cut by 8 bases, the J end by 2 bases, with 5 bases between. There are 11 residues in the CDR3. CDR3 sequence (DNA): TGTGCCAGCGCCCCCACAGATACGCAGTATTTT. Translating gives CASAPTDTQYF.

The J gene is TRBJ2-5, the V gene TRBV11-2; D ambiguous. The DNA matches TRBJ2-7 better at its end, which makes the J call doubtful. This CDR3 has 14 amino acids. From germline, CDR1 is SGHAT and CDR2 FQNNGV. Written as DNA, the CDR3 is TGTGCCAGCAGCTCTATGACGGGTGCCTACGAGCAGTACTTC. It specifies CASSSMTGAYEQYF.

The CDR3 loop is CASSSERTRATSTDTQYF. For the CDR3, the DNA is TGTGCCAGCAGCTCAGAACGGACGAGGGCAACTAGCACAGATACGCAGTATTTT. The J gene is TRBJ2-3, the V gene TRBV5-4, with D possibly TRBD2 on 5 matching bases. With 3 bases removed from V and 0 bases from J, the gap between germline ends came to 20 bases. The CDR3 consists of 18 residues. Germline V gene lookup returns CDR1 SGHNT and CDR2 YYREEE (reference sequence).

The chain couples TRBV5-6 to TRBJ2-6, with D perhaps matching TRBD1 (5 bases). Germline CDR1 reads SGHDT; CDR2 reads YYEEEE. V lost 4 bases and J 5 bases, leaving 10 bases between the germline ends. This CDR3 is 14 amino acids long. The CDR3 loop reads CASSEGVRANVLTF. CDR3 bases: TGTGCCAGCAGCGAAGGGGTCAGGGCCAACGTCCTGACTTTC.

The chain has TRBV19 and TRBJ2-1; 14 bases are a match to TRBD2. Per germline, CDR1 LNHDA and CDR2 SQIVND (reference sequence). This CDR3 contains 15 residues. The V segment lost 7 bases and the J segment 6 bases; nucleotides outside the gene matches: 5. CDR3 in DNA: TGTGCCAGTACCCCGGGACTAGCGGGAGTCAATGAGCAGTTCTTC. Translation: CASTPGLAGVNEQFF.

The V gene is TRBV19, the J gene TRBJ2-3, with D tentatively TRBD2 (6 bases). Germline assignment: CDR1 LNHDA and CDR2 SQIVND (reference sequence). The CDR3 runs 14 residues. V was cut by 5 bases and J by 5 bases, with 14 bases left in between. The CDR3 loop reads CASSPPGGVDTQYF. As DNA, the CDR3 is TGTGCCAGTAGTCCCCCCGGGGGTGTAGATACGCAGTATTTT.

The CDR3 DNA sequence: TGTGCCAGCAGCGAGGGCCTTGGGACAGGGTACAATGAGCAGTTCTTC. This sequence encodes CASSEGLGTGYNEQFF. The rearrangement uses TRBV9 and TRBJ2-1, with 9 nucleotides matching TRBD1. There are 16 residues in the CDR3. Trimming removed 3 bases from V and 4 bases from J; junction bases left unmatched: 8. Germline lookup yields CDR1 SGDLS and CDR2 YYNGEE.

This chain links TRBV19 with TRBJ2-3; 8 nucleotides match TRBD1. CDR3 size: 15 residues. J was trimmed by 2 bases and V by 5 bases; bases with no gene match: 6. The germline gives CDR1 LNHDA, CDR2 SQIVND (reference sequence). For the CDR3, the DNA is TGTGCCAGTAGTGAAACAGGGGGGTACACAGATACGCAGTATTTT. This gives the protein CASSETGGYTDTQYF.

The chain is built from TRBV5-5 and TRBJ2-7; unclear D gene. The ends were cut back, 1 base at V and 2 bases at J, with 1 base in the middle. This CDR3 has 11 residues. Germline V gene sequence: CDR1 SGHKS, CDR2 YYEKEE (reference sequence). Here the CDR3 DNA reads TGTGCCAGCAGCTTGACCTACGAGCAGTACTTC. Translating it yields CASSLTYEQYF.

V is TRBV19 and J is TRBJ2-1; D may be TRBD1 (6 bases). V was pared by 4 bases and J by 2 bases, with 15 bases between. This CDR3 spans 16 amino acids. Germline V gene lookup returns CDR1 LNHDA and CDR2 SQIVND (reference sequence). The CDR3 sequence: CASSTNTGSAYNEQFF. For the CDR3, the DNA is TGTGCCAGTAGTACGAATACAGGGTCTGCCTACAATGAGCAGTTCTTC.

The CDR3 region has the DNA TGTGCCAGCAGCCCCCAGACAGGACTCGAGCAGTACTTC. It translates to CASSPQTGLEQYF. V gene TRBV11-2 combines with J gene TRBJ2-7; D possibly corresponds to TRBD1 (6 bases). V was clipped by 5 bases and J by 6 bases, with 14 bases between them. Germline CDR1 is SGHAT and CDR2 is FQNNGV. This CDR3 has 13 amino acids.

This clone was seen only a few times. The V call is TRBV7-8, the J call TRBJ1-3, with no clear D. The ends were cut back, 1 base at V and 2 bases at J, with 6 bases in the middle. In germline, CDR1 is SGHVS, CDR2 FQNEAQ. This CDR3 has 14 residues. The CDR3 reads CASSLGTAGNTIYF. The CDR3 nucleotides are TGTGCCAGCAGCTTAGGGACCGCTGGAAACACCATATATTTT.

The chain joins TRBV18 to TRBJ1-2, with 7 bases that match TRBD1. V gave up 8 bases and J gave up 4 bases; unmatched junction bases: 13. The germline V gene encodes CDR1 KGHSH and CDR2 LQKENI. The CDR3 length is 15 residues. This CDR3 reads CASTPRPDRAYGYTF. The CDR3, as DNA: TGTGCCAGCACCCCCCGACCTGACAGGGCCTATGGCTACACCTTC.

Only one count was recorded for this clone. The V call is TRBV7-9, the J call TRBJ1-1; a weak D match, TRBD1 (5 bases). Trimming cost V 5 bases and J 5 bases, with 12 bases left between them. CDR1 and CDR2 (germline): SEHNR, FQNEAQ (reference sequence). CDR3 size: 13 residues. The CDR3 region has the DNA TGTGCCAGCAGCCCTATAGGGGAGACTGAAGCTTTCTTT. Translated: CASSPIGETEAFF.

CDR3 in DNA: TGTGCCAGCAGCTTAGTGGTAGGTTATAATGAGCAGTTCTTC. Amino acid sequence: CASSLVVGYNEQFF. This rearrangement joins TRBV11-1 to TRBJ2-1; no firm D call. The CDR3 totals 14 residues. The germline V gene has CDR1 SGHAT and CDR2 FQDESV (reference sequence). V was shortened by 1 base and J by 7 bases, with 11 bases between the two germline ends.

J is TRBJ2-3 and V is TRBV11-3, with TRBD1 matching 8 bases. Germline loops: CDR1 SGHNT, CDR2 YENEEA. There are 16 residues in the CDR3. V lost 5 bases, J lost 4 bases, and 11 bases stayed unmatched. The CDR3 DNA is TGTGCCAGCAGCCCCTACGGGGCAGGGGGCGCAGATACGCAGTATTTT. It is translated as CASSPYGAGGADTQYF.